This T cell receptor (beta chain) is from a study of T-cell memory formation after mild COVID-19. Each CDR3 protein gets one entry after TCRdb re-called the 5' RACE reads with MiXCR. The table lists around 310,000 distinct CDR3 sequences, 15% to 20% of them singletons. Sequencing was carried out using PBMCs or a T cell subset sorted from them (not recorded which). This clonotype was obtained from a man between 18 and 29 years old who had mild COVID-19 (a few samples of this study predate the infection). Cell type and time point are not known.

The CDR3 loop is CAISASRDEQFF. The CDR3 DNA reads TGTGCCATCAGTGCCAGTCGCGATGAGCAGTTCTTC. V and J are TRBV10-3 and TRBJ2-1, with no clear D. Trimming took 4 bases from V and 8 from J, leaving 9 bases between them. The CDR3 contains 12 residues. Germline V gives CDR1 ENHRY, CDR2 SYGVKD.